These 4 T cell receptor beta chains share one sample of origin, sequenced in a study of T cells in Graves' hyperthyroidism and ophthalmopathy (dated by TCRdb to the late 2010s). Libraries were built with multiplex PCR. TCRdb lists the instrument as Illumina HiSeq 2000. The TCR beta CDR3 regions were amplified from the RNA transcripts. The first round of RT-PCR for the TCR CDR3 was performed with the HTBI primer set and the Qiagen OneStep RT-PCR kit. TCRdb trimmed public reads at Q25 via fastp, called clones via MiXCR and kept in-frame beta chains. Rows with a matching CDR3 protein are joined into one entry that keeps the most common DNA and genes. Counted in this sample were 200,000 to 250,000 distinct CDR3 sequences; under 20% of them appeared once. Of the sample, approximately 50% falls within the top ten clones. Sequenced sample: blood. The receptors derive from a middle-aged man with Graves' hyperthyroidism.

This clonotype was counted ten times or more. The rearrangement joins TRBV30 to TRBJ2-1; maybe TRBD2 (6 bases). The CDR3 consists of 17 residues. Germline V gene lookup returns CDR1 GTSNPN and CDR2 SVGIG (reference sequence). V lost 0 bases and J 2 bases, leaving 17 bases between the germline ends. The CDR3 bases are TGTGCCTGGAGTGTCCGACGTGCGGGGAGACCCTACAATGAGCAGTTCTTC. It specifies CAWSVRRAGRPYNEQFF. Based on the CDR3 plus reference TRBV30 and TRBJ2-1, the full variable domain is SQTIHQWPATLVQPVGSPLSLECTVEGTSNPNLYWYRQAAGRGLQLLFYSVGIGQISSEVPQNLSASRPQDRQFILSSKKLLLSDSGFYLCAWSVRRAGRPYNEQFFGPGTRLTVL.

The V gene is TRBV6-1, the J gene TRBJ1-6; 8 bases are shared with TRBD1. The V gene end was trimmed by 6 bases and the J gene end by 1 base; junction bases not matched to a gene: 2. Germline CDR1 is MNHNS and CDR2 is SASEGT. The length of the CDR3 is 15 residues. The CDR3 DNA sequence: TGTGCCAGCAGCGGACAGGGATCCTATAATTCACCCCTCCACTTT. Its protein is CASSGQGSYNSPLHF.

The V gene is TRBV5-1, the J gene TRBJ2-3, with 8 bases identical to TRBD2. The CDR3 is 18 amino acids. V was pared by 0 bases and J by 2 bases, with 11 bases of the junction left unmatched. Germline V gene sequence: CDR1 SGHRS, CDR2 YFSETQ. This CDR3 reads CASSLGLANSRFTDTQYF. CDR3 coding DNA: TGCGCCAGCAGCTTGGGACTAGCGAACTCCCGATTCACAGATACGCAGTATTTT.

This clonotype was seen a few times. The conserved phenylalanine or tryptophan normally closing the CDR3 is absent here, so this likely arose from a read error. J is TRBJ2-2 and V is TRBV28; maybe TRBD1 (6 bases). Trimming left V 5 bases short and J 2 bases short, with 12 bases between. This CDR3 region has 15 residues. Germline V gene lookup returns CDR1 MDHEN and CDR2 SYDVKM. The CDR3 here is CASSPHRVNTGELFL. The CDR3 region has the DNA TGTGCCAGCAGTCCACACAGGGTAAACACCGGGGAGCTGTTTCTT.